These 18 T cell receptor beta chains were all obtained from the same sample, sequenced in a study of blood T cell repertoires in COVID-19. Libraries were prepared by immunoSEQ multiplex PCR; TCRdb keeps only in-frame clonotypes and omits some of them. The sample lists 110,000 or so clones, approximately 81% occurring once. Sample: peripheral blood. These receptors were obtained from a man between 35 and 55 years old with acute or convalescent COVID-19.

V and J are TRBV4-3 and TRBJ2-3, with D tentatively TRBD1 (5 bases). V lost 2 bases and J 6 bases, leaving 15 bases between the germline ends. The CDR3 is made up of 15 amino acids. Germline assignment: CDR1 LGHNA and CDR2 YSLEER. CDR3 sequence reads: CASSQTQDPGDTQYF. The CDR3 DNA sequence: TGCGCCAGCAGCCAAACTCAGGACCCAGGGGATACGCAGTATTTT.

The chain combines TRBV6-2 or TRBV6-3 with TRBJ2-2, with 7 bases identical to TRBD2. Unmatched junction bases numbered 2, after V lost 1 base and J lost 0 bases. CDR1 and CDR2 (germline): MNHEY, SVGEGT. CDR3 size: 16 residues. CDR3 DNA sequence: TGTGCCAGCAGTTACTGGGAGGGAACGAACACCGGGGAGCTGTTTTTT. Translation gives CASSYWEGTNTGELFF.

The J gene is TRBJ2-7, the V gene TRBV5-1; 9 nucleotides line up with TRBD1. The CDR3 is 15 residues long. V was clipped by 0 bases and J by 4 bases; unmatched bases: 5. CDR1 SGHRS and CDR2 YFSETQ come from the germline V gene. Here the CDR3 DNA reads TGCGCCAGCAGCTTGGGGCGACAGGGGGGTTACGAGCAGTACTTC. This gives the protein CASSLGRQGGYEQYF.

This chain connects TRBV6-5 to TRBJ2-7, with D perhaps TRBD1 (6 bases). The germline gives CDR1 MNHEY, CDR2 SVGAGI. The V gene lost 6 bases and the J gene lost 5 bases, with 14 bases spanning the gap. CDR3 length equals 13 residues. CDR3 protein: CASSPQGSDEQYF. CDR3 sequence (DNA): TGTGCCAGCAGCCCACAGGGTAGCGACGAGCAGTACTTC.

The chain employs TRBV7-5 and TRBJ1-4; the table's D call, TRBD1, was not checked against the DNA. TRBV7-5 is designated a pseudogene. The CDR3 extends over 17 amino acids. CDR3: CARSPAGTGRGNEKLFF. The CDR3 DNA is TGTGCCAGAAGCCCCGCGGGGACAGGAAGGGGTAATGAAAAACTGTTTTTT.

The gene calls are TRBV5-1 and TRBJ2-6; 7 nucleotides agree with TRBD1. With V trimmed by 3 bases and J by 3 bases, 9 bases remained unmatched. This CDR3 is 17 amino acids long. Germline V CDR1 and CDR2: SGHRS, YFSETQ. In nucleotides, the CDR3 is TGCGCCAGCAGCTCGGACAGGAAGAGTGGTGGGGCCAACGTCCTGACTTTC. It is translated as CASSSDRKSGGANVLTF.

The J gene is TRBJ2-6, the V gene TRBV3-1 (or the pseudogene TRBV3-2); D is possibly TRBD1 (5 bases). CDR3 length equals 18 residues. CDR1 and CDR2 (germline): LGHDT, YNNKEL (reference sequence). V was trimmed by 4 bases and J by 0 bases, leaving 16 bases between them. CDR3 nucleotide sequence: TGTGCCAGCAGCCCGACTTTACAGGCGAGCTCTGGGGCCAACGTCCTGACTTTC. It is translated as CASSPTLQASSGANVLTF.

V usage is TRBV7-3 and J usage is TRBJ2-2; D not certain. Germline V gene data show CDR1 as SGHTA and CDR2 as FQGTGA. The CDR3 extends over 13 amino acids. The V gene lost 2 bases and the J gene lost 6 bases, with 7 bases spanning the gap. CDR3 in amino acids: CASSLLASGELFF. CDR3 coding DNA: TGTGCCAGCAGCTTACTCGCGTCCGGGGAGCTGTTTTTT. The full variable domain, completed using reference TRBV7-3 and TRBJ2-2, is GAGVSQTPSNKVTEKGKYVELRCDPISGHTALYWYRQSLGQGPEFLIYFQGTGAADDSGLPNDRFFAVRPEGSVSTLKIQRTERGDSAVYLCASSLLASGELFFGEGSRLTVL.

J is TRBJ2-1 and V is TRBV7-9; the D gene is possibly TRBD2 (6 bases). The germline CDR1 and CDR2 sequences are SEHNR and FQNEAQ (reference sequence). Trimming took off 7 bases at V and 6 bases at J, with 19 bases between the two ends. This CDR3 is 15 amino acids long. This CDR3 is CASTRGDSRFNEQFF. The CDR3 DNA reads as TGTGCCAGCACCCGCGGGGACTCCCGTTTCAATGAGCAGTTCTTC.

This clone was detected only a few times. The DNA for the CDR3 is TGTGCCAGCAGTTACCGCCTAAGCAGGGGGGAGGACACTGAAGCTTTCTTT. Protein product: CASSYRLSRGEDTEAFF. The chain employs TRBV6-2 or TRBV6-3 and TRBJ1-1; 7 nucleotides align to TRBD1. CDR1 MNHEY and CDR2 SVGEGT come from the germline V gene. The V gene end was trimmed by 2 bases and the J gene end by 3 bases; junction bases not matched to a gene: 12. The CDR3 covers 17 residues.

The gene calls are TRBV19 and TRBJ2-2, with 7 bases lining up with TRBD1. Germline CDR1 reads LNHDA; CDR2 reads SQIVND (reference sequence). V shed 5 bases, J shed 3 bases, and the junction held 6 bases outside the gene matches. The CDR3 has 15 amino acids. The CDR3 nucleotides read TGTGCCAGTAGTGCCCGGGACAGAGACACCGGGGAGCTGTTTTTT. Its translation is CASSARDRDTGELFF.

This clone was seen only a few times. The chain is built from TRBV5-1 and TRBJ2-1, with D possibly being TRBD2 (5 bases). The germline gives CDR1 SGHRS, CDR2 YFSETQ. The CDR3 runs to 14 residues. The V and J ends lost 0 bases and 5 bases respectively, with 9 bases between them. The CDR3 DNA reads TGCGCCAGCAGCTTGGTCAGCGGTGACAATGAGCAGTTCTTC. The encoded protein is CASSLVSGDNEQFF.

This chain links TRBV7-9 with TRBJ2-1; a possible D gene is TRBD1 (6 bases). Between the trimmed V and J ends, which lost 4 bases and 3 bases, there was a span of 10 bases. CDR3 length equals 14 residues. From germline, CDR1 is SEHNR and CDR2 FQNEAQ (reference sequence). The CDR3, as DNA: TGTGCCAGCAGCTCCCAGGGGATCTACAATGAGCAGTTCTTC. Amino acid sequence: CASSSQGIYNEQFF.

The genes are TRBV9 and TRBJ1-1; 7 bases match TRBD1. Germline V lookup: CDR1 SGDLS, CDR2 YYNGEE. The J segment lost 5 bases and the V segment lost 4 bases, leaving 8 bases of the junction unmatched. The CDR3 consists of 14 residues. CDR3 in amino acids: CASSPRQGFTEAFF. The CDR3 DNA sequence: TGTGCCAGCAGCCCTCGACAGGGCTTTACTGAAGCTTTCTTT.

This clone came up a few times. The rearrangement links TRBV7-3 to TRBJ2-3; 8 bases align to TRBD1. V trimming: 8 bases; J trimming: 4 bases; junction bases outside the gene matches: 2. Per the germline V gene, CDR1 is SGHTA and CDR2 is FQGTGA. CDR3 length: 12 residues. CDR3 loop: CASGQGPDTQYF. CDR3 nucleotides: TGTGCCAGCGGACAGGGCCCAGATACGCAGTATTTT. Together with reference TRBV7-3 and TRBJ2-3, the CDR3 gives the full variable domain: GAGVSQTPSNKVTEKGKYVELRCDPISGHTALYWYRQSLGQGPEFLIYFQGTGAADDSGLPNDRFFAVRPEGSVSTLKIQRTERGDSAVYLCASGQGPDTQYFGPGTRLTVL.

The chain combines TRBV12-3 or TRBV12-4 with TRBJ2-5; unclear D gene. V lost 5 bases to trimming and J lost 2 bases, with 9 bases between them. This CDR3 is 13 amino acids long. The CDR3 loop is CASSPDGQETQYF. The DNA for the CDR3 is TGTGCCAGCAGTCCCGACGGGCAAGAGACCCAGTACTTC.

The table lists this clone with a few counts. The chain combines TRBV3-1 (or the pseudogene TRBV3-2) with TRBJ1-5; D remains ambiguous. The CDR3 runs 13 residues. Trimming took 2 bases from V and 3 from J, leaving 5 bases between them. Looked up from germline, CDR1 is LGHDT and CDR2 is YNNKEL (reference sequence). CDR3 loop: CASSQQDNQPQHF. The CDR3 DNA follows: TGTGCCAGCAGCCAACAGGACAATCAGCCCCAGCATTTT.

The chain employs TRBV12-3 or TRBV12-4 and TRBJ2-3, with D possibly being TRBD2 (5 bases). V was pared by 2 bases and J by 11 bases, with 8 bases between. The CDR3 consists of 11 residues. As DNA, the CDR3 is TGTGCCAGCAGTTTACGGGGTAAGCAGTATTTT. Translated: CASSLRGKQYF.